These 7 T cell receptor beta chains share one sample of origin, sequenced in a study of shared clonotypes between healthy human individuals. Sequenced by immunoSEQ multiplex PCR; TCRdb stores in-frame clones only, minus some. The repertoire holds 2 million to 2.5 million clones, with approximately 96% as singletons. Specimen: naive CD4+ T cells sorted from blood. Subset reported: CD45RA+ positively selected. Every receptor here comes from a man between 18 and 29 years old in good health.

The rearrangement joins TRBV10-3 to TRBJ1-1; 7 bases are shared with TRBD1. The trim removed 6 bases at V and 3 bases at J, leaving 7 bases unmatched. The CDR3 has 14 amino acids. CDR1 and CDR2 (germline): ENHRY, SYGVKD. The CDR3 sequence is CAISAGTAYTEAFF. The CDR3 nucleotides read TGTGCCATCAGCGCCGGGACAGCCTACACTGAAGCTTTCTTT.

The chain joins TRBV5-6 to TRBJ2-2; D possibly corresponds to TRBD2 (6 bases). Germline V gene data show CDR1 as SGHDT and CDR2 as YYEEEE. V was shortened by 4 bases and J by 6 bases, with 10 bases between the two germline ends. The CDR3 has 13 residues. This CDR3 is CASSLTRAGELFF. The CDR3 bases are TGTGCCAGCAGCCTGACTAGGGCCGGGGAGCTGTTTTTT.

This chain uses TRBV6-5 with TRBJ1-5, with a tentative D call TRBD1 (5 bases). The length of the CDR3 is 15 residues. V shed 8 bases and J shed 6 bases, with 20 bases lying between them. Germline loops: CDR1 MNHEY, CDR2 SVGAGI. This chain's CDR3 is CASPQGECRIQPQHF. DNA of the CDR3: TGTGCCAGCCCCCAGGGCGAGTGCAGGATTCAGCCCCAGCATTTT.

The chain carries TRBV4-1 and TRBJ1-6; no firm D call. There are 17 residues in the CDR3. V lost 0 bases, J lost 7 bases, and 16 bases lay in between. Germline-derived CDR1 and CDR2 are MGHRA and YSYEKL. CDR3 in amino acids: CASSQDLAGPRNSPLHF. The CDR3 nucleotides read TGCGCCAGCAGCCAAGATCTGGCAGGCCCAAGAAATTCACCCCTCCACTTT.

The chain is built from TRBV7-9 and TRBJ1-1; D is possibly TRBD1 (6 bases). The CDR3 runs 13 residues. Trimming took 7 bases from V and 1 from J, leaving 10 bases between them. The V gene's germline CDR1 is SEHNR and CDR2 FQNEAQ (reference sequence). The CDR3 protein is CASITTGNTEAFF. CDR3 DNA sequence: TGTGCCAGCATCACGACAGGGAACACTGAAGCTTTCTTT.

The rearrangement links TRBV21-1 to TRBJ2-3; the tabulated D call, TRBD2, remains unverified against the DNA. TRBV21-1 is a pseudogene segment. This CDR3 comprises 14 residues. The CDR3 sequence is CASSRGLQAGTQYF. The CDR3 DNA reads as TGTGCCAGCAGCAGAGGGCTTCAAGCGGGGACGCAGTATTTT.

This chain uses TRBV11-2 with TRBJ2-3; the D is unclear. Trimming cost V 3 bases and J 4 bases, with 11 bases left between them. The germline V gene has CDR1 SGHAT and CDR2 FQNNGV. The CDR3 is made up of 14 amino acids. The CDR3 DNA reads TGTGCCAGCAGCTTCGTTGGTGGGGCAGATACGCAGTATTTT. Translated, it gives CASSFVGGADTQYF.